Presented here are 32 T cell receptor beta chains from one specimen sequenced in a study of T cell changes during pregnancy in multiple sclerosis. Sequencing used immunoSEQ multiplex PCR; TCRdb keeps in-frame clones, though not all of them. The repertoire consists of over 100,000 clones, with 90% to 95% occurring once and the leading ten covering 1.5% to 1.9%. Sample: peripheral blood, taken in the third trimester of pregnancy. These receptors originate from a female donor with multiple sclerosis, enrolled in a pregnancy study.

This clone was detected once. The chain couples TRBV2 to TRBJ2-2, with TRBD1 matching 10 bases. The V segment lost 7 bases and the J segment 0 bases; nucleotides outside the gene matches: 20. Germline assignment: CDR1 SNHLY and CDR2 FYNNEI. The CDR3 sequence is 21 residues long. DNA of the CDR3: TGTGCCAGCAAACCCTTAAACCGGGACAGGGGATTTAGCGCGAACACCGGGGAGCTGTTTTTT. This translates into CASKPLNRDRGFSANTGELFF.

This chain links TRBV15 with TRBJ2-1, with D hard to call. The V gene's germline CDR1 is LNHNV and CDR2 YYDKDF (reference sequence). The CDR3 is 15 residues long. Between the trimmed V and J ends, which lost 3 bases and 0 bases, there was a span of 9 bases. CDR3 sequence (DNA): TGTGCCACCAGCAGGGGCAGCCTCTCCTACAATGAGCAGTTCTTC. It codes for CATSRGSLSYNEQFF.

The V and J genes are TRBV5-1 and TRBJ1-1, with a weak D call TRBD1 (6 bases). Germline CDR1 reads SGHRS; CDR2 reads YFSETQ. V dropped 2 bases and J dropped 6 bases, with 14 bases sitting between them. The CDR3 loop spans 14 amino acids. CDR3 amino acids: CASSLRVRGAEAFF. In DNA, the CDR3 is TGCGCCAGCAGCTTAAGGGTCAGGGGAGCTGAAGCTTTCTTT.

J is TRBJ2-1 and V is TRBV7-2; the D is unclear. The germline CDR1 and CDR2 sequences are SGHTA and FQGNSA. The CDR3 consists of 13 residues. The V gene lost 1 base and the J gene lost 3 bases, with 4 bases spanning the gap. CDR3 protein: CASSLGNYNEQFF. CDR3 bases: TGTGCCAGCAGCTTAGGTAACTACAATGAGCAGTTCTTC. Filled out from reference TRBV7-2 and TRBJ2-1, the complete variable domain reads GAGVSQSPSNKVTEKGKDVELRCDPISGHTALYWYRQSLGQGLEFLIYFQGNSAPDKSGLPSDRFSAERTGGSVSTLTIQRTQQEDSAVYLCASSLGNYNEQFFGPGTRLTVL.

This clone was seen only once. J is TRBJ2-1 and V is TRBV6-1; 7 positions agree with TRBD1. The CDR3 sequence is 16 residues long. Germline assignment: CDR1 MNHNS and CDR2 SASEGT. J gave up 0 bases and V 0 bases, and 2 bases lay outside the gene matches. For the CDR3, the DNA is TGTGCCAGCAGTGAAGCACCAGGGGGCTCCTACAATGAGCAGTTCTTC. Translated, it gives CASSEAPGGSYNEQFF.

The J gene is TRBJ2-1, the V gene TRBV9, with D tentatively TRBD2 (7 bases). Germline-derived CDR1 and CDR2 are SGDLS and YYNGEE. CDR3 length: 19 amino acids. V was trimmed by 0 bases and J by 0 bases, leaving 19 bases between them. The CDR3 reads CASSVGPWGGRSSYNEQFF. CDR3 DNA sequence: TGTGCCAGCAGCGTAGGGCCTTGGGGGGGCCGGAGCTCCTACAATGAGCAGTTCTTC.

J is TRBJ2-2 and V is TRBV9, with a tentative D call TRBD1 (8 bases). Trimming took off 7 bases at V and 5 bases at J, with 33 bases between the two ends. This CDR3 spans 20 amino acids. CDR1 and CDR2 from the germline V gene are SGDLS and YYNGEE. CDR3 amino acids: CASSPKVQGAGSGSTGELFF. As DNA, the CDR3 is TGTGCCAGCTCCCCGAAGGTCCAGGGGGCAGGTAGCGGGTCGACCGGGGAGCTGTTTTTT.

This clone appeared once. The genes are TRBV2 and TRBJ2-7; D is ambiguous. The CDR3 contains 14 residues. Trimming stripped 5 bases from V and 1 base from J, with 12 bases between. CDR1 and CDR2 (germline): SNHLY, FYNNEI. In DNA, the CDR3 is TGTGCCAGCAGTACTTCCAGGCAATCCTACGAGCAGTACTTC. This translates into CASSTSRQSYEQYF.

The rearrangement joins TRBV9 to TRBJ1-1, with D hard to call. The CDR3 is 13 residues long. Between the trimmed V and J ends, which lost 5 bases and 1 base, there was a span of 9 bases. Germline V gene lookup returns CDR1 SGDLS and CDR2 YYNGEE. DNA for the CDR3: TGTGCCAGCAGTCAAACACGGAACACTGAAGCTTTCTTT. Translation: CASSQTRNTEAFF.

V and J are TRBV5-1 and TRBJ1-3, with D unclear. Germline CDR1 is SGHRS and CDR2 is YFSETQ. V was shortened by 4 bases and J by 0 bases, with 14 bases between the two germline ends. The CDR3 runs to 16 residues. The CDR3 nucleotides read TGCGCCAGCAGCCGCTATATTCTGAACTCTGGAAACACCATATATTTT. Translating gives CASSRYILNSGNTIYF.

V usage is TRBV11-2 and J usage is TRBJ2-3; TRBD2 agrees at 8 bases. With 3 bases clipped from V and 2 bases from J, the junction kept 4 bases outside the gene matches. The length of the CDR3 is 15 residues. Germline CDR1 is SGHAT and CDR2 is FQNNGV. The CDR3 spells CASSFLAGDTDTQYF. CDR3 coding DNA: TGTGCCAGCAGCTTTCTAGCGGGTGACACAGATACGCAGTATTTT.

The chain carries TRBV27 and TRBJ2-3; D not certain. This CDR3 is 13 amino acids long. The V gene's germline CDR1 is MNHEY and CDR2 SMNVEV (reference sequence). The V gene lost 6 bases and the J gene lost 6 bases, with 13 bases spanning the gap. The CDR3, as DNA: TGTGCCAGCAGACGCCCGAGTTCGGATACGCAGTATTTT. It yields the protein CASRRPSSDTQYF.

Here the CDR3 reads CASSLGGRAYEQYF. CDR3 in DNA: TGTGCCAGCAGTTTAGGTGGGAGGGCCTACGAGCAGTACTTC. This rearrangement joins TRBV27 to TRBJ2-7; 7 bases match TRBD2. The V segment lost 2 bases and the J segment 2 bases; nucleotides outside the gene matches: 3. The CDR3 runs 14 residues. Germline V lookup: CDR1 MNHEY, CDR2 SMNVEV (reference sequence).

The chain recombines TRBV19 with TRBJ2-7; perhaps TRBD2 as D (6 bases). The ends were cut back, 5 bases at V and 0 bases at J, with 14 bases in the middle. This CDR3 comprises 15 residues. Germline V CDR1 and CDR2: LNHDA, SQIVND (reference sequence). CDR3 DNA: TGTGCCAGTAGTTCCCAGGACGGGAGCTCCTACGAGCAGTACTTC. The encoded protein is CASSSQDGSSYEQYF.

The V gene is TRBV7-9, the J gene TRBJ2-1; 7 positions match TRBD2. J lost 5 bases, V lost 3 bases, and 7 bases had no gene match. The length of the CDR3 is 15 residues. The germline gives CDR1 SEHNR, CDR2 FQNEAQ (reference sequence). CDR3 sequence reads: CASSLKSGIHNEQFF. CDR3 in DNA: TGTGCCAGCAGCTTGAAAAGCGGGATCCACAATGAGCAGTTCTTC.

The V and J genes are TRBV28 and TRBJ2-2; D is unclear. Between the trimmed V and J ends, which lost 10 bases and 2 bases, there was a span of 14 bases. Germline V gene data show CDR1 as MDHEN and CDR2 as SYDVKM. This CDR3 has 14 residues. CDR3 nucleotide sequence: TGTGCCACCGTTACCCCCCTAAACACCGGGGAGCTGTTTTTT. Encoded protein: CATVTPLNTGELFF.

The chain links TRBV5-4 to TRBJ2-5, with D perhaps matching TRBD2 (6 bases). Trimming left V 3 bases short and J 5 bases short, with 17 bases between. There are 15 residues in the CDR3. Germline CDR1 is SGHNT and CDR2 is YYREEE (reference sequence). CDR3 loop: CASSSGLTPGETQYF. The CDR3 DNA follows: TGTGCCAGCAGCTCGGGACTCACTCCGGGGGAGACCCAGTACTTC.

V usage is TRBV7-3 and J usage is TRBJ2-1; 11 positions agree with TRBD2. The CDR3 has 18 amino acids. The V gene end was trimmed by 2 bases and the J gene end by 0 bases; junction bases not matched to a gene: 6. Germline CDR1 and CDR2: SGHTA and FQGTGA. DNA of the CDR3: TGTGCCAGCAGCTTAGGGCCCGGACTAGCGGGCTCCTACAATGAGCAGTTCTTC. Its protein product is CASSLGPGLAGSYNEQFF.

This clone came up a few times. The rearrangement links TRBV19 to TRBJ1-2; D possibly corresponds to TRBD1 (5 bases). Germline CDR1 LNHDA, CDR2 SQIVND (reference sequence). The CDR3 has 13 residues. Trimming removed 4 bases from V and 8 bases from J, with 14 bases in between. The CDR3 spells CASSSTRDLGYTF. The DNA of the CDR3 is TGTGCCAGTAGTAGCACCAGGGATCTGGGCTACACCTTC.

The chain has TRBV7-9 and TRBJ2-7; the D gene is possibly TRBD2 (5 bases). Germline values: CDR1 SEHNR, CDR2 FQNEAQ (reference sequence). Trimming shortened V by 7 bases and J by 4 bases, and 11 bases separated the two germline ends. The CDR3 totals 12 residues. Here the CDR3 reads CASTTTGYEQYF. The DNA for the CDR3 is TGTGCCAGCACCACGACGGGATACGAGCAGTACTTC.

The chain couples TRBV9 to TRBJ2-1; a weak D match, TRBD2 (7 bases). The V and J ends lost 2 bases and 9 bases respectively, with 24 bases between them. Germline CDR1 and CDR2: SGDLS and YYNGEE. The CDR3 sequence is 17 residues long. DNA of the CDR3: TGTGCCAGCAGCGTCACTGTGGGGAGTGGGGGGGCGGTTGAGCAGTTCTTC. As protein: CASSVTVGSGGAVEQFF.

This clone was detected only once. This chain connects TRBV4-1 to TRBJ2-7, with D perhaps TRBD1 (6 bases). The CDR3 runs to 16 residues. Per germline, CDR1 MGHRA and CDR2 YSYEKL. V was shortened by 0 bases and J by 7 bases, with 19 bases between the two germline ends. CDR3 bases: TGCGCCAGCAGCCAAGATCCCCCAGGGGCCCTGGGGGAGCAGTACTTC. Protein: CASSQDPPGALGEQYF.

The gene calls are TRBV5-4 and TRBJ2-7; TRBD1 matches at 8 bases. CDR3 size: 15 residues. CDR1 and CDR2 from the germline V gene are SGHNT and YYREEE (reference sequence). With V trimmed by 0 bases and J by 5 bases, 7 bases remained unmatched. The chain's CDR3 is CASSLGAGGLNEQYF. CDR3 bases: TGTGCCAGCAGCTTGGGGGCAGGGGGCCTGAACGAGCAGTACTTC.

The chain joins TRBV11-1 to TRBJ2-7; D is perhaps TRBD1 (7 bases). CDR3 size: 16 residues. V was trimmed by 6 bases and J by 1 base, leaving 19 bases between them. The germline V gene encodes CDR1 SGHAT and CDR2 FQDESV (reference sequence). The chain's CDR3 is CASSFQGGRGSYEQYF. DNA for the CDR3: TGTGCCAGCAGTTTCCAGGGGGGTCGAGGTTCCTACGAGCAGTACTTC.

The chain recombines TRBV6-5 with TRBJ2-7; 9 positions match TRBD1. CDR1 and CDR2 (germline): MNHEY, SVGAGI. The V and J ends lost 0 bases and 6 bases, in that order; junction bases with no gene match: 6. The CDR3 loop spans 15 amino acids. CDR3 region: CASSYSGTGYGEQYF. CDR3 bases: TGTGCCAGCAGTTACTCCGGGACAGGGTACGGCGAGCAGTACTTC.

This chain links TRBV9 with TRBJ2-1, with 9 bases identical to TRBD2. The CDR3 totals 15 residues. Trimming at V came to 0 bases and at J to 10 bases, leaving 8 bases not matched to a gene. CDR1 is SGDLS, CDR2 YYNGEE, per germline. CDR3 amino acids: CASSVEKAGGKEQFF. The CDR3 DNA reads TGTGCCAGCAGCGTAGAAAAAGCGGGGGGAAAAGAGCAGTTCTTC.

The CDR3 region has the DNA TGTGCCAGCAGCTTTGGACAGGGGAACGAGCAGTACTTC. Amino acids: CASSFGQGNEQYF. The chain is built from TRBV7-6 and TRBJ2-7, with 9 bases identical to TRBD1. The CDR3 sequence is 13 residues long. Germline assignment: CDR1 SGHVS and CDR2 FNYEAQ. The junction had 2 bases not matched to a gene; V was cut back by 3 bases and J by 5 bases.

This chain connects TRBV4-1 to TRBJ2-2; D gene uncertain. The CDR3 loop spans 11 amino acids. V dropped 4 bases and J dropped 6 bases, with 3 bases sitting between them. Germline V CDR1 and CDR2: MGHRA, YSYEKL. The chain's CDR3 is CASSRPGELFF. The CDR3, as DNA: TGCGCCAGCAGCCGGCCCGGGGAGCTGTTTTTT.

This clone appeared a few times. The chain joins TRBV6-5 to TRBJ1-1, with D hard to call. CDR3 length: 15 amino acids. V gave up 2 bases and J gave up 1 base, with 11 bases separating them. CDR1 is MNHEY and CDR2 is SVGAGI in the germline V gene. Written as DNA, the CDR3 is TGTGCCAGCAGTTACCCACCGGCGGGGAACACTGAAGCTTTCTTT. Protein: CASSYPPAGNTEAFF.

This chain connects TRBV27 to TRBJ2-1, with TRBD2 matching over 9 bases. V was clipped by 6 bases and J by 5 bases; unmatched bases: 23. This CDR3 has 20 residues. Per the germline V gene, CDR1 is MNHEY and CDR2 is SMNVEV (reference sequence). The CDR3 region has the DNA TGTGCCAGCAGGTTTCGGGCGACCGTAAGGGTAGCGGGAGTTAACAATGAGCAGTTCTTC. This translates into CASRFRATVRVAGVNNEQFF.

The chain employs TRBV10-3 and TRBJ1-4, with D unclear. V gave up 0 bases and J gave up 11 bases, with 13 bases separating them. CDR1 ENHRY and CDR2 SYGVKD come from the germline V gene. The CDR3 runs to 14 residues. CDR3 loop: CAISESKPVGKLFF. The CDR3 DNA reads TGTGCCATCAGTGAGTCGAAGCCCGTTGGTAAACTGTTTTTT.

The chain employs TRBV6-5 and TRBJ2-1; the match to TRBD1 covers 7 bases. Germline-derived CDR1 and CDR2 are MNHEY and SVGAGI. CDR3 length equals 15 residues. Trimming took 5 bases from V and 7 from J; bases not matched to a gene: 11. CDR3: CASSRAQQGKNEQFF. CDR3 sequence (DNA): TGTGCCAGCAGTCGGGCCCAACAGGGGAAGAATGAGCAGTTCTTC.